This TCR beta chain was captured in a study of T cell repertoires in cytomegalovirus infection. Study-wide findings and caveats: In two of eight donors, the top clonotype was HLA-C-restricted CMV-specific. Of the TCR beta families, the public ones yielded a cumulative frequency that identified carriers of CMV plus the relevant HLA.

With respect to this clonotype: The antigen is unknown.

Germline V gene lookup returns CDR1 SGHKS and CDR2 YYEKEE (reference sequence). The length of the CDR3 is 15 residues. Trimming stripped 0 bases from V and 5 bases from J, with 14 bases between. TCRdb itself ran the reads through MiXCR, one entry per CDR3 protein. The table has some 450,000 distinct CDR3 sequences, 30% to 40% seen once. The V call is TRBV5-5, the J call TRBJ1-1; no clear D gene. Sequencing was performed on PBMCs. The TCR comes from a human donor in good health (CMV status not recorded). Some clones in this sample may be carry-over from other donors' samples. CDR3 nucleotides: TGTGCCAGCAGCTTGGAACAGTGGATGAGGACTGAAGCTTTCTTT. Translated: CASSLEQWMRTEAFF.